The sequence of this T cell receptor (beta chain) was determined in a study of cytotoxic CD8 clonotypes in ibrutinib-treated CLL. Study overall: Mean values per sample were a few hundred thousand productive templates and roughly 90,000 productive rearrangements.

The germline V gene encodes CDR1 SGHKS and CDR2 YYEKEE (reference sequence). The CDR3 has 14 residues. Trimming left V 5 bases short and J 4 bases short, with 15 bases between. Sequenced by immunoSEQ multiplex PCR; TCRdb stores in-frame clones only, minus some. Of 20,000 or so clones listed, around 70% are singletons. The rearrangement links TRBV5-5 to TRBJ1-1; D unresolved. This clonotype was obtained from a human donor with chronic lymphocytic leukemia. This specimen was PBMCs, taken before ibrutinib treatment. CDR3 in DNA: TGTGCCAGCAGACCTCGGTGGGTTACCACTGAAGCTTTCTTT. Amino acids: CASRPRWVTTEAFF. Supplemented by reference TRBV5-5 and TRBJ1-1, the full variable domain reads DAGVTQSPTHLIKTRGQQVTLRCSPISGHKSVSWYQQVLGQGPQFIFQYYEKEERGRGNFPDRFSARQFPNYSSELNVNALLLGDSALYLCASRPRWVTTEAFFGQGTRLTVV.